The 19 T cell receptor beta chains presented below share a single source sample, sequenced in a study of shared clonotypes between healthy human individuals. Selected positively for CCR7 and CD45RO-negative, naive CD8 cells excluded terminally differentiated effector memory CD45RA+ cells. Generated by immunoSEQ multiplex PCR, the TCRdb table keeps only in-frame clones and is missing some. The table includes roughly 2.1 million clones, about 92% detected once. The sequenced sample consisted of naive CD8+ T cells from PBMCs. These receptors came from a man between 18 and 35 years old in good health. Some clones in this sample may be carry-over from other donors' samples.

The sample holds a few counts of this clone. This chain uses TRBV18 with TRBJ1-1; D might be TRBD1 (5 bases). The CDR3 contains 18 residues. Trimming cost V 5 bases and J 2 bases, with 24 bases left between them. CDR1 KGHSH and CDR2 LQKENI come from the germline V gene. The CDR3 bases are TGTGCCAGCTCATCATACAAGGCCACGGGACCGTTCAACACTGAAGCTTTCTTT. Amino acids: CASSSYKATGPFNTEAFF. Filled out from reference TRBV18 and TRBJ1-1, the complete variable domain reads NAGVMQNPRHLVRRRGQEARLRCSPMKGHSHVYWYRQLPEEGLKFMVYLQKENIIDESGMPKERFSAEFPKEGPSILRIQQVVRGDSAAYFCASSSYKATGPFNTEAFFGQGTRLTVV.

This chain uses TRBV6-1 with TRBJ2-7, with 9 bases lining up with TRBD1. The CDR3 sequence is 15 residues long. Germline values: CDR1 MNHNS, CDR2 SASEGT. V shed 0 bases, J shed 3 bases, and the junction held 3 bases outside the gene matches. In nucleotides, the CDR3 is TGTGCCAGCAGTGAAGCCGGGACAGGGATCTACGAGCAGTACTTC. It codes for CASSEAGTGIYEQYF.

A note on this clone: Other nucleotide sequences in the sample specify the same CDR3. The chain is built from TRBV7-6 and TRBJ1-1; 9 bases match TRBD1. V was pared by 5 bases and J by 1 base, with 2 bases of the junction left unmatched. CDR1 is SGHVS, CDR2 FNYEAQ, per germline. This CDR3 is 14 amino acids long. The CDR3 coding sequence is TGTGCCAGCAGCCCGGGACAGGGGAACACTGAAGCTTTCTTT. Translation gives CASSPGQGNTEAFF.

This chain links TRBV7-9 with TRBJ2-5; D is ambiguous. The CDR3 covers 14 residues. V lost 4 bases, J lost 2 bases, and 11 bases lay in between. Germline lookup yields CDR1 SEHNR and CDR2 FQNEAQ (reference sequence). The CDR3 coding sequence is TGTGCCAGCAGCTCTGGGCCGGAACAAGAGACCCAGTACTTC. Translation: CASSSGPEQETQYF. Full variable domain (remainder filled in from reference TRBV7-9 and TRBJ2-5): DTGVSQNPRHKITKRGQNVTFRCDPISEHNRLYWYRQTLGQGPEFLTYFQNEAQLEKSRLLSDRFSAERPKGSFSTLEIQRTEQGDSAMYLCASSSGPEQETQYFGPGTRLLVL.

The gene calls are TRBV5-1 and TRBJ1-3; D is ambiguous. Trimming took off 4 bases at V and 10 bases at J, with 18 bases between the two ends. The CDR3 consists of 14 residues. Germline V gives CDR1 SGHRS, CDR2 YFSETQ. The CDR3, as DNA: TGCGCCAGCAGCCTTGGGAGGACCGATCAAACCATATATTTT. Its translation: CASSLGRTDQTIYF. Drawing the rest from reference TRBV5-1 and TRBJ1-3, the complete variable domain is KAGVTQTPRYLIKTRGQQVTLSCSPISGHRSVSWYQQTPGQGLQFLFEYFSETQRNKGNFPGRFSGRQFSNSRSEMNVSTLELGDSALYLCASSLGRTDQTIYFGEGSWLTVV.

This sequence joins TRBV5-1 and TRBJ2-1; unclear D gene. Trimming cost V 0 bases and J 5 bases, with 21 bases left between them. The CDR3 has 18 amino acids. Germline assignment: CDR1 SGHRS and CDR2 YFSETQ. The CDR3 loop is CASSLALKGLGPNNEQFF. CDR3 bases: TGCGCCAGCAGCTTGGCCTTAAAGGGTTTAGGCCCCAACAATGAGCAGTTCTTC.

This clone was counted once. The genes are TRBV5-8 and TRBJ1-5; 7 bases agree with TRBD1. The CDR3 is 14 amino acids. V was pared by 3 bases and J by 6 bases, with 6 bases of the junction left unmatched. Per the germline V gene, CDR1 is SGHTS and CDR2 is YDEGEE. The CDR3, as DNA: TGTGCCAGCAGCTCAGGGGGAAGGGGTCAGCCCCAGCATTTT. Translating gives CASSSGGRGQPQHF.

As for this clone: Other nucleotide sequences in the sample specify the same CDR3. The CDR3 region is CSARTAGGYTF. The CDR3, as DNA: TGCAGCGCCCGGACGGCGGGTGGCTACACCTTC. The J gene is TRBJ1-2, the V gene TRBV29-1; D is uncertain. Per germline, CDR1 SQVTM and CDR2 ANQGSEA. The CDR3 totals 11 residues. V was trimmed by 7 bases and J by 7 bases, leaving 13 bases between them.

This chain links TRBV7-2 with TRBJ2-3, with TRBD1 as a possible D gene (5 bases). V was shortened by 2 bases and J by 4 bases, with 13 bases between the two germline ends. The CDR3 totals 15 residues. Germline V lookup: CDR1 SGHTA, CDR2 FQGNSA. CDR3 DNA sequence: TGTGCCAGCAGCTTATGGGCAGGGAAGGCAGATACGCAGTATTTT. It translates to CASSLWAGKADTQYF.

The chain links TRBV30 to TRBJ2-1; possibly TRBD2 for D (7 bases). The CDR3 runs to 15 residues. The germline V and J ends were trimmed by 2 bases and 8 bases, with 19 bases remaining between them. Germline V gene sequence: CDR1 GTSNPN, CDR2 SVGIG (reference sequence). The CDR3 sequence is CAWSRGDYPGYEQFF. The CDR3 nucleotides read TGTGCCTGGAGTAGGGGGGACTACCCGGGATATGAGCAGTTCTTC. Based on the CDR3 plus reference TRBV30 and TRBJ2-1, the full variable domain is SQTIHQWPATLVQPVGSPLSLECTVEGTSNPNLYWYRQAAGRGLQLLFYSVGIGQISSEVPQNLSASRPQDRQFILSSKKLLLSDSGFYLCAWSRGDYPGYEQFFGPGTRLTVL.

This sequence joins TRBV6-5 and TRBJ2-3; 8 positions agree with TRBD2. Germline V gene data show CDR1 as MNHEY and CDR2 as SVGAGI. The CDR3 runs to 16 residues. J lost 4 bases, V lost 0 bases, and 6 bases had no gene match. The DNA for the CDR3 is TGTGCCAGCAGTTACTCAGCGGGAGAGTTGGCAGATACGCAGTATTTT. Protein: CASSYSAGELADTQYF.

In its sample, this clone was seen once. The rearrangement joins TRBV27 to TRBJ1-5, with 11 bases matching TRBD1. Germline CDR1 and CDR2: MNHEY and SMNVEV (reference sequence). Trimming at V came to 6 bases and at J to 4 bases, leaving 5 bases not matched to a gene. The CDR3 loop spans 15 amino acids. The CDR3 bases are TGTGCCAGCAGCCCGGACAGGGGGCGGAATCAGCCCCAGCATTTT. Its translation is CASSPDRGRNQPQHF.

The chain uses TRBV5-1 and TRBJ1-4; D is unclear. V dropped 7 bases and J dropped 0 bases, with 25 bases sitting between them. CDR1 is SGHRS and CDR2 is YFSETQ in the germline V gene. This CDR3 is built from 19 residues. CDR3 sequence reads: CASARENSLYNATNEKLFF. CDR3 nucleotide sequence: TGCGCCAGCGCTAGGGAGAACAGCCTTTACAACGCAACTAATGAAAAACTGTTTTTT. The whole variable domain, remainder taken from reference TRBV5-1 and TRBJ1-4, is KAGVTQTPRYLIKTRGQQVTLSCSPISGHRSVSWYQQTPGQGLQFLFEYFSETQRNKGNFPGRFSGRQFSNSRSEMNVSTLELGDSALYLCASARENSLYNATNEKLFFGSGTQLSVL.

This sequence joins TRBV28 and TRBJ2-7; TRBD2 matches at 7 bases. The CDR3 contains 14 residues. From germline, CDR1 is MDHEN and CDR2 SYDVKM. Trimming took 8 bases from V and 0 from J; bases not matched to a gene: 7. CDR3 in DNA: TGTGCCAGCTCTTGGCGGGGGAACTCCTACGAGCAGTACTTC. Encoded protein: CASSWRGNSYEQYF.

This chain connects TRBV6-1 to TRBJ2-7, with 13 nucleotides matching TRBD2. Germline assignment: CDR1 MNHNS and CDR2 SASEGT. The CDR3 extends over 14 amino acids. Losses at the gene ends were 8 bases for V and 6 bases for J; bases not matched to a gene: 7. CDR3: CASAPGLAGTEQYF. The CDR3 nucleotides read TGTGCCAGCGCTCCGGGACTAGCGGGAACCGAGCAGTACTTC.

The rearrangement uses TRBV27 and TRBJ2-7, with a weak D call TRBD1 (5 bases). CDR1 is MNHEY, CDR2 SMNVEV, per germline (reference sequence). The V end was cut by 8 bases, the J end by 0 bases, with 11 bases between. The CDR3 has 13 residues. The CDR3, as DNA: TGTGCCAGCTGGGGCCTTAGCTCCTACGAGCAGTACTTC. Translation gives CASWGLSSYEQYF.

The sample holds one count of this clone. The rearrangement uses TRBV28 and TRBJ2-1, with 10 nucleotides matching TRBD2. This CDR3 region has 16 residues. J was trimmed by 5 bases and V by 4 bases; bases with no gene match: 8. Germline V gives CDR1 MDHEN, CDR2 SYDVKM. The DNA of the CDR3 is TGTGCCAGCAGTTGGGCTAGCGGGAGAGGGGACAATGAGCAGTTCTTC. Encoded protein: CASSWASGRGDNEQFF.

The chain couples TRBV13 to TRBJ2-1, with 11 bases that match TRBD2. The CDR3 length is 17 residues. The V gene end was trimmed by 5 bases and the J gene end by 0 bases; junction bases not matched to a gene: 6. The germline CDR1 and CDR2 sequences are PRHDT and FYEKMQ (reference sequence). The CDR3 sequence is CASSTMGLADSYNEQFF. CDR3 nucleotides: TGTGCCAGCAGCACTATGGGACTAGCGGACTCCTACAATGAGCAGTTCTTC.

The gene calls are TRBV27 and TRBJ2-2; D ambiguous. CDR1 and CDR2 from the germline V gene are MNHEY and SMNVEV (reference sequence). Trimming shortened V by 3 bases and J by 7 bases, and 9 bases separated the two germline ends. This CDR3 has 13 amino acids. CDR3 nucleotide sequence: TGTGCCAGCAGTTTCGGACGGGTCGGGGAGCTGTTTTTT. This sequence encodes CASSFGRVGELFF.